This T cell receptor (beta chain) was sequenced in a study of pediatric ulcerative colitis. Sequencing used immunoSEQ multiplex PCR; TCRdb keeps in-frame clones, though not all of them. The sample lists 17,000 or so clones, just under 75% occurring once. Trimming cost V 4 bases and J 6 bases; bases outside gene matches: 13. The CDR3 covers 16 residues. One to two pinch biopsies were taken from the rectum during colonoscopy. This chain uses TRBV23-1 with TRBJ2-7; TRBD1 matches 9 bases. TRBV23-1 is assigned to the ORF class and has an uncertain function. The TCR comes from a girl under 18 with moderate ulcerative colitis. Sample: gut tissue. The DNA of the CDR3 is TGCGCCAGCAGTCCGGGACAGGGCCCCATGAGGGCCGAGCAGTACTTC. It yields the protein CASSPGQGPMRAEQYF.